This T cell receptor (beta chain) appears in the sequencing data of a study of T cell responses to AZD1222 COVID-19 vaccine (dated by TCRdb to the early 2020s). With regard to the full study: A total of about 230 trial participants underwent TCR sequencing, of whom some 210 received two doses of AZD1222 and about 26 received two doses of the MenACWY control vaccine. Trial participants were enrolled by age into subgroups of 18-55, 56-69 and 70-plus years, and around 150, 28 and 57 TCR-sequenced participants, respectively, were included in these subgroups.

Broad study findings and their caveats: After two AZD1222 doses, spike-specific TCR breadth and depth were significantly higher than at day 0 and than in MenACWY recipients. Reportedly, almost half of the unique spike-specific TCRs recognized epitopes lying outside the regions that are mutated in the B.1.351 and B.1.1.7 variants. Because no day 14 peak-response samples were available, repertoires were characterized only after the peak T cell response. Most participants were white British and females outnumbered males, and the authors suggested that clonal diversity may have been underestimated. The 56-69-year group was small, and its depth increase did not reach significance, likely because of low power. Conclusions about previously exposed vaccinees were limited because only a handful of AZD1222 recipients were SARS-CoV-2 seropositive at baseline. The whole spike protein was spanned by vaccine-associated CD4 TCRs, and dominant responses were seen in regions 160-218 and 743-854.

The CDR3 regions of human TCRbeta chains were analyzed by immunosequencing. The source study handled its data this way. TCRs in the repertoires were matched against a reference library of SARS-CoV-2-specific TCRs that had been generated with the MIRA antigen-specificity platform. Breadth meant the fraction of unique TCRs that were SARS-CoV-2-associated, whereas depth meant the fraction of total T cells that were SARS-CoV-2-associated. Each spike-specific TCR was assigned to its reactive spike region and to a CD4 or CD8 class using the MIRA data. Log10-transformed breadth and depth values were compared by one-way ANOVA with Sidak's multiple comparisons tests. The clones in this table, taken by TCRdb from immuneACCESS, are in-frame only. Not every clone is retained; where verified, under half of the shortfall comes from an unresolved V gene, and the cause of the rest is unknown. The V and J calls and clone size are taken from that table; D and trimming were inferred from the DNA. For this sample there are 250,000 to 300,000 clones; around 93% appear just once. The ten biggest clones cover 0.55% of the sample.

Per the publication, the time point label means: about 28 days (+/-7) after the second vaccine dose. Because spike-specific TCR depth and breadth did not differ between the two schedules, AZD1222 recipients who got a second dose at roughly 4 weeks were pooled with those who got a second dose at roughly 12 weeks. Samples from vaccinated people were obtained from the UK trials COV001 and COV002, which included a single-blind randomized controlled phase 2/3 trial of AZD1222 (ChAdOx1 nCoV-19) in healthy adults. For TCRbeta chain sequencing, PBMC samples from trial participants were taken at day 0 and at day 28 after the second dose. For this clone: The antigen this receptor binds is unknown. At one end, the junction sequence differs from germline, possibly due to a read error.

This receptor was identified in an adult who received the AZD1222 COVID-19 vaccine. Sequenced here: peripheral blood, sampled 28 days after the second AZD1222 dose.

The DNA reads as follows: TGCAGCGTGCCCTCTACGGGCGGGGGCCCTTTGTTC. It specifies CSVPSTGGGPLF. This sequence uses TRBV29-1 and TRBJ2-7; the best D guess is TRBD2, with 7 bases matching. The germline V gene sets CDR1 to SQVTM and CDR2 to ANQGSEA. The CDR3 measures 12 amino acids from cysteine to phenylalanine. Of all the DNA, just the CDR3 is kept, 36 bases in frame from base 1.